A selection of T cell receptor beta chains follows, all from one sample in a study of T cell repertoires in cytomegalovirus infection. TCRdb redid the calling of the reads with MiXCR, one entry per CDR3 protein. The table has a few hundred thousand distinct CDR3 sequences, 26% seen once. The sequencing input was PBMCs. Receptors were obtained from a human donor in good health (CMV status not recorded). Some clones in this sample may be carry-over from other donors' samples. Both conserved end residues are part of each CDR3. Only part of the rows carry a size: once, few, many, or a class if the clone is expanded.

j_call clone_size v_call cdr3_aa
TRBJ1-5 - TRBV12-3/TRBV12-4 CASSPLQGVDQPQHF
TRBJ1-4 many TRBV7-8 CASSLVDPNEKLFF
TRBJ2-4 few TRBV6-1 CASSELPSGGRIIAKNIQYF
TRBJ1-5 - TRBV15 CATSRSGGEQPQHF
TRBJ2-5 few TRBV24-1 CATQGGAYSYQETQYF
TRBJ2-2 few TRBV7-9 CASSPVGEAGELFF
TRBJ2-1 few TRBV7-2 CASSLAGGVGNEQFF
TRBJ2-7 few TRBV6-2/TRBV6-3 CASSYNLGAHMGEQYF
TRBJ2-5 - TRBV10-3 CAISEGRVQQETQYF
TRBJ2-2 many TRBV7-2 CASSLVISGTGELFF
TRBJ2-3 few TRBV7-6 CASSSHWTSGRDTQYF
TRBJ2-3 - TRBV7-8 CASSFPSPSLPTQYF
TRBJ1-1 few TRBV14 CASSEGFTEAFF
TRBJ1-5 few TRBV5-1 CASSRSGSQPQHF
TRBJ1-5 few TRBV11-2 CASSRTGVGQPQHF
TRBJ2-2 - TRBV7-9 CASSSIAGDTGELFF
TRBJ1-1 - TRBV4-1 CASSQVSVPGYRIF
TRBJ1-2 - TRBV20-1 CSARDFFGYTF
TRBJ2-3 few TRBV5-8 CASSLILGSLGEDTQYF
TRBJ2-1 - TRBV12-3/TRBV12-4 CASSLQESSYNEQFF
TRBJ2-1 many TRBV4-2 CASSGPIRRTSGTYNEQFF
TRBJ2-2 - TRBV6-2/TRBV6-3 CASSLGQGSTTGELFF
TRBJ2-1 - TRBV7-9 CASSLADTVQNEQFF
TRBJ1-2 - TRBV7-6 CASSFRTTVGYTF